The present entry profiles one T cell receptor beta chain with its context. What it binds is unknown. Next came a second PCR, run for about 7 to 12 cycles, which used a sample-barcoded 5' primer along with a J-beta primer mix. Every cDNA molecule carried a tag from a template-switch adaptor bearing 12 random nucleotides. TCRdb called the 5' RACE reads again in MiXCR, with one record for every CDR3 protein. The sample lists roughly 790,000 distinct CDR3 sequences; roughly 44% were seen once. These data come from a study of blood T cells in healthy people across ages. General study points: Versus aged donors, long-lived donors had higher diversity and more naive CD4+ cells.

Germline V gene data show CDR1 as DFQATT and CDR2 as SNEGSKA (reference sequence). CDR3 size: 13 residues. Trimming pared 4 bases from V and 2 bases from J, leaving 10 bases between. The sequenced material came from blood. This TCR came from a woman aged 60-75 years in good health. This sequence joins TRBV20-1 and TRBJ2-3; no definite D call. The chain's CDR3 is CSATTTDTDTQYF. CDR3 DNA: TGCAGTGCTACTACGACCGACACAGATACGCAGTATTTT.